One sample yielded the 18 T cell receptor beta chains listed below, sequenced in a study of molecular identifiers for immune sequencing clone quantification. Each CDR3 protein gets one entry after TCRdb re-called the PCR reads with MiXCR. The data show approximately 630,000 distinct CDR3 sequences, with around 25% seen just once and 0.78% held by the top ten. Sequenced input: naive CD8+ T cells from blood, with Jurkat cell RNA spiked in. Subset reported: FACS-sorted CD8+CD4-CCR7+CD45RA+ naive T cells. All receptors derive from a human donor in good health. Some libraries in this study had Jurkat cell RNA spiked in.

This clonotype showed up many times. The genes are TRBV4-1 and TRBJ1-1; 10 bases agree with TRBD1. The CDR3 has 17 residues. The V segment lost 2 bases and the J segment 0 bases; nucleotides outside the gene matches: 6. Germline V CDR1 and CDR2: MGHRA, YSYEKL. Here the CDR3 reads CASSQYGQGVMNTEAFF. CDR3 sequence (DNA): TGCGCCAGCAGCCAATACGGACAGGGGGTCATGAACACTGAAGCTTTCTTT.

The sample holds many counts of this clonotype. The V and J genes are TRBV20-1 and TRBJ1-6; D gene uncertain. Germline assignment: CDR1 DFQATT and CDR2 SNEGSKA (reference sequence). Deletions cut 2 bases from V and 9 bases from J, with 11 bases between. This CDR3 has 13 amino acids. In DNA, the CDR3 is TGCAGTGCTAGATATACTCCGAGTTCACCCCTCCACTTT. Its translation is CSARYTPSSPLHF.

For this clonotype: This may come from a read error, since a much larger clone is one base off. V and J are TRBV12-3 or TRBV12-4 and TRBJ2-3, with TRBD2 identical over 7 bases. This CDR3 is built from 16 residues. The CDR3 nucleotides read TGTGCCAGCACCAATACTAGAGCGGGGAGCACAGATATGCAGTATTTT. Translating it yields CASTNTRAGSTDMQYF.

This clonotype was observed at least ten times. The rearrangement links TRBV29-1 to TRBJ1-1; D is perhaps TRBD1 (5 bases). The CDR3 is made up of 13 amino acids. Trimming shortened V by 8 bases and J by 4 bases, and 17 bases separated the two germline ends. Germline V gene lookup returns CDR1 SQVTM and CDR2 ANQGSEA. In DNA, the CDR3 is TGCAGCCCAGCGCTTCTAGGGGCCACTGAAGCTTTCTTT. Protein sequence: CSPALLGATEAFF.

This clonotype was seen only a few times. CDR3 region: CASSQGPAGVIQETQYF. For the CDR3, the DNA is TGCGCCAGCAGCCAAGGTCCAGCGGGAGTAATCCAAGAGACCCAGTACTTC. The chain links TRBV4-1 to TRBJ2-5; 8 nucleotides align to TRBD2. The CDR3 covers 17 residues. J was trimmed by 1 base and V by 1 base; bases with no gene match: 8. Germline lookup yields CDR1 MGHRA and CDR2 YSYEKL.

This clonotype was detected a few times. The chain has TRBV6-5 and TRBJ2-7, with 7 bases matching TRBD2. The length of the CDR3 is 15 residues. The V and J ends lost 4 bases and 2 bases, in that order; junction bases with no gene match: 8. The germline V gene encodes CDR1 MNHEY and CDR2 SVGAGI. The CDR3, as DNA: TGTGCCAGCAGTTCCGGGGGGAACTGGGCCTACGAGCAGTACTTC. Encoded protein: CASSSGGNWAYEQYF.

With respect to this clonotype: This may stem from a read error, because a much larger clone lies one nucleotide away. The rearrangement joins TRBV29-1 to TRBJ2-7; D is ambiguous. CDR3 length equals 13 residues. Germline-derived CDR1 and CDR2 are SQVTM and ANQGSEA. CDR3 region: CSVETPGSYKQYF. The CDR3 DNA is TGCAGCGTTGAAACTCCCGGCTCCTACAAGCAGTACTTC.

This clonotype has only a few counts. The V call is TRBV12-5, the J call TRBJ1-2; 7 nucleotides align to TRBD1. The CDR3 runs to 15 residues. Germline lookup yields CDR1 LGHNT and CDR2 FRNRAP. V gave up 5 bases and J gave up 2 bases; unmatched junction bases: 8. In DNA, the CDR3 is TGTGCTAGTGGTCCTAAAACACAGGGGAACTATGGCTACACCTTC. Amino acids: CASGPKTQGNYGYTF.

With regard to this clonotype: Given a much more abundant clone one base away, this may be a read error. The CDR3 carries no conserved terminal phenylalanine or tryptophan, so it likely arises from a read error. The CDR3: CASPGTSVHEQYL. CDR3 in DNA: TGTGCCAGCCCCGGGACTAGCGTCCACGAGCAGTACTTA. The chain uses TRBV19 and TRBJ2-7; 10 nucleotides match TRBD2. V lost 9 bases and J lost 5; bases outside the gene matches: 7. Germline CDR1 LNHDA, CDR2 SQIVND (reference sequence). This CDR3 is built from 13 residues.

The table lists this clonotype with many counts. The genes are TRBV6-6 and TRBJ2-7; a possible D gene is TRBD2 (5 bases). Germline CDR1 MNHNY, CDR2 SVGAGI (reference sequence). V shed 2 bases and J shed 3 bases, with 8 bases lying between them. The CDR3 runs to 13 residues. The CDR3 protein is CASSYASGYEQYF. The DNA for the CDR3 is TGTGCCAGCAGTTACGCGAGCGGCTACGAGCAGTACTTC.

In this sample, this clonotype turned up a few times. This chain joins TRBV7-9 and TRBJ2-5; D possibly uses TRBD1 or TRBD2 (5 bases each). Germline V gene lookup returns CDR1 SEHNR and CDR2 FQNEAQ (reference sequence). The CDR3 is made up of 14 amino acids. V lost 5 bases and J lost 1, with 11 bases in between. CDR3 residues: CASSEAGTQETQYF. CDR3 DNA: TGTGCCAGCAGCGAGGCCGGGACCCAAGAGACCCAGTACTTC.

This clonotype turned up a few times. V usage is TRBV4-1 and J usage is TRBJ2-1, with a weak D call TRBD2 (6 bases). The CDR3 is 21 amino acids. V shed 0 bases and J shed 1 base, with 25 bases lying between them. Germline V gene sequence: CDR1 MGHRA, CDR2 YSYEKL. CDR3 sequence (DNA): TGCGCCAGCAGCCAAGAGGAACATGGACTAACCCTGGAGAGGTCCTACAATGAGCAGTTCTTC. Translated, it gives CASSQEEHGLTLERSYNEQFF.

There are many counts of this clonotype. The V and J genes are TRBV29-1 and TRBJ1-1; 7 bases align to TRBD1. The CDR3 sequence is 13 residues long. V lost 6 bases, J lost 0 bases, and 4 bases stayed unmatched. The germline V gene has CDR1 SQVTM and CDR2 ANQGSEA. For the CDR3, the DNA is TGCAGCGTAGGCAGGGGGGTGAACACTGAAGCTTTCTTT. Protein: CSVGRGVNTEAFF.

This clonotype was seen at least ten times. The CDR3 DNA is TGTGCCAGCTCACCACCATTCGGGACAGGCCCCGACACAGATACGCAGTATTTT. It translates to CASSPPFGTGPDTDTQYF. The chain combines TRBV18 with TRBJ2-3, with 8 bases aligning to TRBD1. The J segment lost 2 bases and the V segment lost 0 bases, leaving 10 bases of the junction unmatched. This CDR3 is 18 amino acids long. Germline lookup yields CDR1 KGHSH and CDR2 LQKENI.

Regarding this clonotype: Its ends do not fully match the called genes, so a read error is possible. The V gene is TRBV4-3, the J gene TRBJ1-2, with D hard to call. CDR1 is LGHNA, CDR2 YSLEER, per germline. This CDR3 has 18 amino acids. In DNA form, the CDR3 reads TGCGCCAGCAGCCAAGAGTCTGGTATAGGTCTCGGCCGCTATGGCTACCCCTTC. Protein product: CASSQESGIGLGRYGYPF.

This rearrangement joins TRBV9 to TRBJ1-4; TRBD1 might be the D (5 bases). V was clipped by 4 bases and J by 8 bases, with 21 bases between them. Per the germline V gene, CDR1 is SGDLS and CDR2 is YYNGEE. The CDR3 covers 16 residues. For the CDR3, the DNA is TGTGCCAGCAGCTTGACAGAGAAGGTGGGTAACGAAAAACTGTTTTTT. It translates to CASSLTEKVGNEKLFF.

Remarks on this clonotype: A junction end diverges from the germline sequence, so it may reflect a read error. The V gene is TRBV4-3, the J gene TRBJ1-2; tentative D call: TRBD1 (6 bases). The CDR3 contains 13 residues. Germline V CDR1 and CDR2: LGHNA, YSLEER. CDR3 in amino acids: CSSSQGGQDGYTF. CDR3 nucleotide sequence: TGCTCCAGCAGCCAAGGGGGTCAGGATGGCTACACCTTC.

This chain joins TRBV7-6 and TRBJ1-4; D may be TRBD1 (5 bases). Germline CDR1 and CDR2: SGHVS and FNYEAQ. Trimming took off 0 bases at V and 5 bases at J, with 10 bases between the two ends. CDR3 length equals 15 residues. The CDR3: CASSLAGEGNEKLFF. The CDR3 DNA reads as TGTGCCAGCAGCTTAGCGGGCGAGGGGAATGAAAAACTGTTTTTT.